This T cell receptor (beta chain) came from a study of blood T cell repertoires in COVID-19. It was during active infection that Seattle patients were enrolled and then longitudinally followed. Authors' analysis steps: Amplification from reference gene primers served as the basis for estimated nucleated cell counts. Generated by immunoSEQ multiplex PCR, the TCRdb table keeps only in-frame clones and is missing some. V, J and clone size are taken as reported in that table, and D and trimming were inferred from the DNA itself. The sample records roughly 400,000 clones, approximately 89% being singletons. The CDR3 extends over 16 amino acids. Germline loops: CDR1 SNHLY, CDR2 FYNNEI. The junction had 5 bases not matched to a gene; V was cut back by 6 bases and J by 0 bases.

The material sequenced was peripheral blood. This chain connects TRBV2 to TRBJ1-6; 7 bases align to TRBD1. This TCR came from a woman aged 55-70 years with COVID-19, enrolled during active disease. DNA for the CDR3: TGTGCCAGCAGCCGAAGGACAGGCTCCTATAATTCACCCCTCCACTTT. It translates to CASSRRTGSYNSPLHF.